A single sample gave rise to the 9 T cell receptor beta chains below, sequenced in a study of blood T cells in healthy people across ages. It was with a sample-barcoded 5' primer and a J-beta primer mix that a second PCR of about 7 to 12 cycles was run. In TCRdb, the 5' RACE reads were re-called with MiXCR into one record per CDR3 protein. The table has 650,000 to 700,000 distinct CDR3 sequences, around 50% seen once. Sequenced sample: blood. Every receptor here comes from an elderly woman in good health.

Here the CDR3 DNA reads TGTGCCAGCAGCGTAGGAGGGACCCACGAGCAGTACTTC. As protein: CASSVGGTHEQYF. The chain recombines TRBV9 with TRBJ2-4, with D possibly called TRBD1 or TRBD2 (5 bases each). Near its end, the DNA agrees better with TRBJ2-7, so the J call may be wrong. The CDR3 is 13 amino acids. Germline CDR1 and CDR2: SGDLS and YYNGEE.

This chain connects TRBV6-5 to TRBJ2-5; D uncertain. Germline CDR1 MNHEY, CDR2 SVGAGI. The CDR3 is 14 amino acids. Between the trimmed V and J ends, which lost 0 bases and 5 bases, there was a span of 10 bases. This chain's CDR3 is CASSYSWRGETQYF. In DNA, the CDR3 is TGTGCCAGCAGTTACTCCTGGCGTGGGGAGACCCAGTACTTC.

This clonotype was observed a few times. This may stem from a read error, because a much larger clone lies one nucleotide away. The chain carries TRBV10-3 and TRBJ2-1; unclear D gene. The V gene's germline CDR1 is ENHRY and CDR2 SYGVKD. This CDR3 is built from 12 residues. For the CDR3, the DNA is TGTGCCATCAGTGGACAAAACAAGGAGCAGTTCTTC. Its protein product is CAISGQNKEQFF.

This clonotype has a count of ten or more. This sequence joins TRBV15 and TRBJ2-3; unclear D gene. Germline V gene sequence: CDR1 LNHNV, CDR2 YYDKDF (reference sequence). Trimming took 3 bases from V and 0 from J, leaving 10 bases between them. The CDR3 totals 15 residues. DNA of the CDR3: TGTGCCACCAGCAGCCCGATAACTAGCACAGATACGCAGTATTTT. Translated: CATSSPITSTDTQYF.

This clonotype appeared many times. This rearrangement joins TRBV14 to TRBJ2-7; D not resolved. Per the germline V gene, CDR1 is SGHDN and CDR2 is FVKESK. Trimming removed 0 bases at V and 3 bases at J, with 18 bases between. The CDR3 contains 17 residues. The CDR3 region is CASSQDFVRFGNYEQYF. The CDR3 DNA is TGTGCCAGCAGCCAAGATTTTGTACGGTTTGGGAACTACGAGCAGTACTTC. Using reference TRBV14 and TRBJ2-7 for the parts outside the CDR3, the full variable domain is EAGVTQFPSHSVIEKGQTVTLRCDPISGHDNLYWYRRVMGKEIKFLLHFVKESKQDESGMPNNRFLAERTGGTYSTLKVQPAELEDSGVYFCASSQDFVRFGNYEQYFGPGTRLTVT.

Points on this clonotype: A much more abundant neighbour one base away suggests this may be a read error. This rearrangement joins TRBV27 to TRBJ1-2; 8 bases line up with TRBD1. Trimming took 5 bases from V and 9 from J; bases not matched to a gene: 20. The CDR3 totals 17 residues. CDR1 and CDR2 (germline): MNHEY, SMNVEV (reference sequence). CDR3 nucleotide sequence: TGTGCCAGCAGTGCCTCCGGGACAGGTTCTCGATTCATAAGCTACACCTTC. This gives the protein CASSASGTGSRFISYTF.

Worth noting for this clonotype: A much larger clonotype is one base distant, so this may be a read error. This chain joins TRBV11-1 and TRBJ2-7, with D perhaps matching TRBD1 or TRBD2 (5 bases each). The tail of the sequence fits TRBJ2-5 better, so the J call may be wrong. This CDR3 is built from 14 residues. Germline values: CDR1 SGHAT, CDR2 FQDESV (reference sequence). The CDR3 region is CASSSRDGEETQYF. In DNA, the CDR3 is TGTGCCAGCAGCTCAAGGGACGGGGAAGAGACCCAGTACTTC.

This clonotype occurred once. The V gene is TRBV10-3, the J gene TRBJ2-7, with 7 nucleotides matching TRBD1. The J call may be wrong; the DNA end is better matched by TRBJ2-5. Germline-derived CDR1 and CDR2 are ENHRY and SYGVKD. The CDR3 extends over 14 amino acids. The CDR3 region has the DNA TGTGCCACCGCGCCGGGACAGATGCAAGAGACCCAGTACTTC. The encoded protein is CATAPGQMQETQYF.

This clonotype showed up many times. The gene calls are TRBV3-1 and TRBJ2-1, with a tentative D call TRBD2 (6 bases). CDR3 length: 14 residues. Germline V lookup: CDR1 LGHDT, CDR2 YNNKEL (reference sequence). Trimming stripped 10 bases from V and 0 bases from J, with 13 bases between. CDR3 sequence (DNA): TGTGCCACCGCGCGGGGAAGCTCCTACAATGAGCAGTTCTTC. It yields the protein CATARGSSYNEQFF.